This T cell receptor beta chain was identified in a study of blood T cell repertoires in COVID-19. Study-level information: Collection of acute and convalescent COVID-19 samples took place in the United States, Italy and Spain. PBMCs, B-cell-depleted T cells, or T cells provided the cDNA or gDNA that made up the material.

CDR3 length equals 16 residues. V lost 6 bases, J lost 0 bases, and 12 bases lay in between. Germline-derived CDR1 and CDR2 are MNHEY and SVGEGT. Only in-frame clones appear in the TCRdb table, and some are missing; sequencing was by immunoSEQ multiplex PCR. The sample includes hundreds of thousands of clones, roughly 91% of them seen just once. In Seattle, patients joined the study during active infection and were tracked longitudinally. The origin of this receptor is a woman aged 50 to 65 with COVID-19, enrolled during active disease. Sequenced input: peripheral blood. The chain couples TRBV6-2 or TRBV6-3 to TRBJ2-6; D gene ambiguous. CDR3 loop: CASSPPRRSGANVLTF. CDR3 DNA: TGTGCCAGCAGCCCGCCTAGACGCTCTGGGGCCAACGTCCTGACTTTC.